Shown below are 2 T cell receptor beta chains from a single sample sequenced in a study of blood T cell repertoires in COVID-19. Sequencing used immunoSEQ multiplex PCR; TCRdb keeps in-frame clones, though not all of them. The sample lists under 150,000 clones, 80% to 85% occurring once. The specimen was PBMCs or T cells enriched from blood (not recorded which). These receptors all come from a man aged 35 to 55 with acute COVID-19.

The chain combines TRBV28 with TRBJ1-5; 9 nucleotides align to TRBD1. The germline gives CDR1 MDHEN, CDR2 SYDVKM. The length of the CDR3 is 15 residues. Trimming at V came to 6 bases and at J to 3 bases, leaving 6 bases not matched to a gene. CDR3 sequence: CASSPGTGYNQPQHF. DNA of the CDR3: TGTGCCAGCAGCCCCGGGACAGGGTACAATCAGCCCCAGCATTTT.

This chain connects TRBV5-5 to TRBJ2-6, with a weak D call TRBD1 (6 bases). V was clipped by 0 bases and J by 0 bases, with 10 bases between them. CDR1 SGHKS and CDR2 YYEKEE come from the germline V gene (reference sequence). This CDR3 region has 17 residues. DNA of the CDR3: TGTGCCAGCAGCTTGGTAAGGGGGAGCTCTGGGGCCAACGTCCTGACTTTC. This gives the protein CASSLVRGSSGANVLTF.